This TCR beta chain was sequenced during a study of Tregs in tolerant kidney transplant recipients. CDR3 length: 13 residues. Per the germline V gene, CDR1 is SEHNR and CDR2 is FQNEAQ (reference sequence). The V end was cut by 5 bases, the J end by 5 bases, with 12 bases between. A remark on this clone: Its antigen remains unidentified. This sample also contains other DNA sequences that code for the same CDR3.

Whole-study findings and limits: The most relevant donor-specific Treg TCRbeta repertoire apparently came from expansion with activated donor B cells.

Thawed PBMCs were FACS-sorted into unstimulated CD4+CD25+CD127- regulatory T cells, CD4+CD25- non-regulatory cells, CD4 and CD8 cells. Only in-frame clones appear in the TCRdb table, and some are missing; sequencing was by immunoSEQ multiplex PCR. Among roughly 70,000 clones listed, around 84% were seen once. The sample taken for sequencing was CD4+ T cells from blood. The chain joins TRBV7-9 to TRBJ1-1; the D gene is possibly TRBD1 (6 bases). The receptor's source is a human donor in good health. The DNA for the CDR3 is TGTGCCAGCAGCCCGGGCCAGGGGACTGAAGCTTTCTTT. Its translation is CASSPGQGTEAFF.